The 23 T cell receptor beta chains given below trace back to one sample, sequenced in a study of glioma-infiltrating T cells. TCR alpha and beta CDR3 regions were amplified from RNA using iRepertoire nested multiplex PCR. TCRdb independently ran MiXCR on the multiplex PCR reads; one entry per CDR3 protein. The table has around 130,000 distinct CDR3 sequences, about 25% seen once. The material sequenced was glioma tissue, nonneoplastic brain tissue, or PBMCs (not recorded which). The source of these receptors is a human donor with low-grade glioma or glioblastoma, undergoing nonglioma brain surgery, or in good health (not recorded which).

This clonotype turned up a few times. The genes are TRBV7-9 and TRBJ1-1; 7 bases map to TRBD1. J was trimmed by 4 bases and V by 5 bases; bases with no gene match: 7. CDR3 length equals 14 residues. Germline CDR1 reads SEHNR; CDR2 reads FQNEAQ (reference sequence). In DNA form, the CDR3 reads TGTGCCAGCAGCATCCCAGGGGGAATCACTGAAGCTTTCTTT. This sequence encodes CASSIPGGITEAFF.

This clonotype was recorded at least ten times. J is TRBJ1-5 and V is TRBV7-9, with D perhaps matching TRBD1 (5 bases). Trimming took off 2 bases at V and 3 bases at J, with 8 bases between the two ends. The CDR3 consists of 14 residues. CDR1 is SEHNR and CDR2 is FQNEAQ in the germline V gene (reference sequence). CDR3 in amino acids: CASSLSGFNQPQHF. As DNA, the CDR3 is TGTGCCAGCAGCTTATCAGGGTTCAATCAGCCCCAGCATTTT.

As to this clonotype: This clone may be a read error of a much larger clone one base away. V is TRBV20-1 and J is TRBJ2-3; D is unclear. The V gene's germline CDR1 is DFQATT and CDR2 SNEGSKA (reference sequence). V dropped 3 bases and J dropped 7 bases, with 11 bases sitting between them. This CDR3 contains 12 residues. This chain's CDR3 is CSASPETYTQYF. CDR3 nucleotides: TGCAGTGCTAGTCCCGAGACATATACGCAGTATTTT.

V usage is TRBV4-3 and J usage is TRBJ1-2; no definite D call. Germline V gene data show CDR1 as LGHNA and CDR2 as YSLEER. The CDR3 contains 15 residues. V shed 5 bases and J shed 2 bases, with 15 bases lying between them. Here the CDR3 DNA reads TGCGCCAGCAGCTTGGTTTACGGCAGCAACTATGGCTACACCTTC. Protein: CASSLVYGSNYGYTF.

This clonotype was detected ten times or more. V and J are TRBV11-3 and TRBJ2-3; D assignment may be TRBD1 or TRBD2 (5 bases each). V lost 1 base, J lost 2 bases, and 10 bases lay in between. The CDR3 covers 15 residues. From germline, CDR1 is SGHNT and CDR2 YENEEA. The CDR3 nucleotides are TGTGCCAGCAGCTTAGTCCAGGGAGTCACAGATACGCAGTATTTT. Encoded protein: CASSLVQGVTDTQYF.

A few counts support this clonotype. This sequence joins TRBV28 and TRBJ1-2; D may be TRBD1 (6 bases). Looked up from germline, CDR1 is MDHEN and CDR2 is SYDVKM. V shed 5 bases and J shed 8 bases, with 18 bases lying between them. This CDR3 has 14 residues. CDR3 amino acids: CASSLGGHMGGYTF. DNA for the CDR3: TGTGCCAGCAGTCTAGGGGGACATATGGGCGGCTACACCTTC.

This clonotype has at least ten counts. This sequence joins TRBV20-1 and TRBJ1-1; the D is unclear. V was cut by 6 bases and J by 0 bases, with 11 bases left in between. In germline, CDR1 is DFQATT, CDR2 SNEGSKA (reference sequence). The length of the CDR3 is 13 residues. The CDR3 loop reads CSALQAMNTEAFF. DNA for the CDR3: TGCAGTGCCTTACAAGCTATGAACACTGAAGCTTTCTTT.

This clonotype appeared a single time. V usage is TRBV19 and J usage is TRBJ2-2, with 7 bases aligning to TRBD1. Germline CDR1 LNHDA, CDR2 SQIVND (reference sequence). V trimming: 7 bases; J trimming: 4 bases; junction bases outside the gene matches: 3. The CDR3 totals 13 residues. The CDR3, as DNA: TGTGCCAGTATGAGGGGGCCCACCGGGGAGCTGTTTTTT. The encoded protein is CASMRGPTGELFF. Combining the CDR3 with reference TRBV19 and TRBJ2-2 gives the whole variable domain DGGITQSPKYLFRKEGQNVTLSCEQNLNHDAMYWYRQDPGQGLRLIYYSQIVNDFQKGDIAEGYSVSREKKESFPLTVTSAQKNPTAFYLCASMRGPTGELFFGEGSRLTVL.

The chain links TRBV27 to TRBJ2-1, with 9 bases fitting TRBD2. CDR3 size: 15 residues. Germline-derived CDR1 and CDR2 are MNHEY and SMNVEV (reference sequence). V was pared by 8 bases and J by 2 bases, with 7 bases of the junction left unmatched. Written as DNA, the CDR3 is TGTGCCAGCTGGGCGGGGGGGCTGCCCTACAATGAGCAGTTCTTC. Its protein product is CASWAGGLPYNEQFF.

As regards this clonotype: The junction departs from the called germline gene at one end, perhaps through a read error. J is TRBJ2-4 and V is TRBV3-1; the D call may be TRBD1 or TRBD2 (5 bases each). Germline V gene data show CDR1 as LGHDT and CDR2 as YNNKEL (reference sequence). The CDR3 is 16 residues long. The DNA of the CDR3 is TGCGCCAGCAGCCAATCGGGACGTCGTACTTTAAACATTCAGTACTTC. It encodes CASSQSGRRTLNIQYF.

Regarding this clonotype: A read error may explain this, as a much larger clone is one base away. The chain uses TRBV7-2 and TRBJ2-3; no reliable D call. Per the germline V gene, CDR1 is SGHTA and CDR2 is FQGNSA. The CDR3 contains 14 residues. The chain's CDR3 is CVSSLGSSADTQYF. CDR3 coding DNA: TGTGTCAGCAGCTTAGGATCTAGTGCAGATACGCAGTATTTT.

Many counts were recorded for this clonotype. The CDR3 DNA reads TGTGCCAGCAGTCCGTACAGGGTCGAAGAGACCCAGTACTTC. Translation gives CASSPYRVEETQYF. The J gene is TRBJ2-5, the V gene TRBV27; tentatively, D is TRBD1 (6 bases). The CDR3 sequence is 14 residues long. Germline V CDR1 and CDR2: MNHEY, SMNVEV (reference sequence). V was clipped by 5 bases and J by 3 bases, with 13 bases between them.

V usage is TRBV5-1 and J usage is TRBJ2-1, with 10 bases fitting TRBD2. The CDR3 is 16 residues long. After removal of 4 bases from V and 0 bases from J, the junction contained 4 bases not matched to a gene. Germline V gene sequence: CDR1 SGHRS, CDR2 YFSETQ. CDR3 in amino acids: CASSLTSGASYNEQFF. As DNA, the CDR3 is TGCGCCAGCAGCCTTACTAGCGGGGCCTCCTACAATGAGCAGTTCTTC.

CDR3 in amino acids: CASSLADGTAINYGYTF. CDR3 DNA sequence: TGCGCCAGCAGCTTGGCCGACGGGACAGCTATTAACTATGGCTACACCTTC. The genes are TRBV5-1 and TRBJ1-2; 7 bases align to TRBD1. Unmatched junction bases numbered 9, after V lost 0 bases and J lost 1 base. The CDR3 contains 17 residues. In germline, CDR1 is SGHRS, CDR2 YFSETQ.

As concerns this clonotype: Given a much more abundant clone one base away, this may be a read error. J is TRBJ1-1 and V is TRBV6-2 or TRBV6-3; D gene ambiguous. There are 13 residues in the CDR3. The V and J ends lost 2 bases and 10 bases respectively, with 14 bases between them. Germline CDR1 reads MNHEY; CDR2 reads SVGEGT. The CDR3 DNA reads as TGTGCCAGCAGTTACGGGTGCCTCAACCGAGCTTTCTTT. This codes for CASSYGCLNRAFF.

The V gene is TRBV7-2, the J gene TRBJ1-6; D possibly corresponds to TRBD1 (5 bases). The germline gives CDR1 SGHTA, CDR2 FQGNSA. V lost 2 bases to trimming and J lost 9 bases, with 11 bases between them. This CDR3 spans 14 amino acids. CDR3 in amino acids: CASSLPRVGSPLHF. For the CDR3, the DNA is TGTGCCAGCAGCTTACCCAGGGTGGGTTCACCCCTCCACTTT.

V is TRBV6-5 and J is TRBJ2-5, with D tentatively TRBD2 (6 bases). The ends were cut back, 8 bases at V and 1 base at J, with 17 bases in the middle. The CDR3 covers 15 residues. The germline gives CDR1 MNHEY, CDR2 SVGAGI. Here the CDR3 reads CASGAGAAGQETQYF. CDR3 DNA: TGTGCCAGCGGCGCCGGGGCAGCGGGCCAAGAGACCCAGTACTTC.

The V call is TRBV12-3 or TRBV12-4, the J call TRBJ2-3; TRBD2 might be the D (6 bases). Trimming removed 6 bases at V and 3 bases at J, with 19 bases between. The CDR3 covers 16 residues. CDR3 residues: CASSRRLDGLTDTQYF. CDR3 bases: TGTGCCAGCAGCCGGAGACTGGACGGACTAACAGATACGCAGTATTTT.

About this clonotype: A read error may account for a junction end that differs from germline. J is TRBJ1-6 and V is TRBV27, with D unresolved. CDR1 and CDR2 from the germline V gene are MNHEY and SMNVEV (reference sequence). This CDR3 comprises 13 residues. The CDR3 here is CASGTAGNSPFHF. The CDR3 bases are TGTGCCAGTGGAACAGCTGGAAATTCACCCTTCCACTTT.

Turning to this clonotype: One junction end disagrees with the germline gene, perhaps due to a read error. V and J are TRBV7-3 and TRBJ1-1; 7 bases are shared with TRBD1. Germline V gene sequence: CDR1 SGHTA, CDR2 FQGTGA. The CDR3 is made up of 13 amino acids. This CDR3 reads CASSFGQAAEAFF. The CDR3 DNA sequence: TGTGCCAGCAGCTTTGGACAGGCCGCTGAGGCTTTCTTT. The entire variable domain, with the rest obtained from reference TRBV7-3 and TRBJ1-1, is as follows: GAGVSQTPSNKVTEKGKYVELRCDPISGHTALYWYRQSLGQGPEFLIYFQGTGAADDSGLPNDRFFAVRPEGSVSTLKIQRTERGDSAVYLCASSFGQAAEAFFGQGTRLTVV.

The sample holds a few counts of this clonotype. The genes are TRBV20-1 and TRBJ1-5, with 10 nucleotides matching TRBD1. V was clipped by 6 bases and J by 7 bases; unmatched bases: 9. From germline, CDR1 is DFQATT and CDR2 SNEGSKA (reference sequence). The CDR3 consists of 14 residues. The chain's CDR3 is CSARGQGRRQPQHF. The CDR3, as DNA: TGCAGTGCCCGGGGACAGGGGCGAAGGCAGCCCCAGCATTTT.

The chain links TRBV2 to TRBJ2-2; no firm D call. Germline V gives CDR1 SNHLY, CDR2 FYNNEI. CDR3 length: 15 residues. V lost 6 bases, J lost 0 bases, and 11 bases lay in between. The CDR3 coding sequence is TGTGCCAGCAGGCGAGACGGCGCGAACACCGGGGAGCTGTTTTTT. Protein product: CASRRDGANTGELFF.

Worth noting for this clonotype: A junction end diverges from the germline sequence, so it may reflect a read error. The chain links TRBV7-9 to TRBJ1-5; 8 bases are a match to TRBD1. The CDR3 extends over 15 amino acids. Germline lookup yields CDR1 SEHNR and CDR2 FQNEAQ (reference sequence). The CDR3 reads CASNLDRGINQPQHF. The CDR3 DNA sequence: TGTGCCAGCAACTTAGACAGGGGCATCAATCAGCCCCAGCATTTT.